The rows below give T cell receptor beta chains drawn from one sample of a study of T cell responses to AZD1222 COVID-19 vaccine. Generated by immunoSEQ multiplex PCR, the TCRdb table keeps only in-frame clones and is missing some. Among around 130,000 clones listed, more than 85% were seen once. Sample: peripheral blood, taken on day 0 of AZD1222 vaccination. These receptors came from an adult in good health. Both conserved end residues are part of each CDR3. The order of the fields is V gene, J gene, CDR3 protein.

TRBV7-8	TRBJ2-7	CASSLAPLLTGGQYEQYF
TRBV6-5	TRBJ2-3	CASRESGGSTDTQYF
TRBV5-4	TRBJ1-1	CASSLFVNTEAFF
TRBV12-3/TRBV12-4	TRBJ2-1	CASSPGGYNEQFF
TRBV7-3	TRBJ2-1	CASSPMGGSEQFF
TRBV5-4	TRBJ2-3	CASSLSGSEDTQYF
TRBV6-4	TRBJ1-6	CASSDSGNSPLHF
TRBV28	TRBJ2-1	CASGLSLYNEQFF
TRBV16	TRBJ1-2	CASSPGGRAVFRSGYGYTF
TRBV2	TRBJ1-2	CASRTSQGSDGYTF
TRBV3-1/TRBV3-2	TRBJ1-1	CASSQSGKNTEAFF
TRBV9	TRBJ1-6	CASSLSPGGRYDSYNSPLHF
TRBV7-2	TRBJ1-4	CASSHRDQSEKLFF
TRBV13	TRBJ1-2	CASSTDTGLGGYTF
TRBV6-5	TRBJ1-2	CASTIRGTLHGYTF
TRBV9	TRBJ1-2	CASSVESRPNRHLYGYTF
TRBV5-4	TRBJ1-2	CASSSWGEDGYTF
TRBV7-3	TRBJ2-2	CASSHRNTGELFF
TRBV29-1	TRBJ1-5	CSVATGTGQPQHF
TRBV4-2	TRBJ1-3	CASSGDRLSGNTIYF
TRBV5-1	TRBJ2-7	CASSLGERGGDEQYF
TRBV2	TRBJ2-5	CASSVITEETQYF
TRBV11-2	TRBJ2-1	CASVSGSGDNEQFF
TRBV20-1	TRBJ1-1	CSEGWVTEAFF
TRBV5-4	TRBJ1-2	CASSKRQGASYTF
TRBV4-1	TRBJ1-1	CASSQGARRRPPEAFF
TRBV5-1	TRBJ2-3	CASRPETGGDTQYF
TRBV28	TRBJ2-3	CASTLEGTDTQYF
TRBV4-1	TRBJ2-1	CASSQVHNEQFF
TRBV19	TRBJ2-5	CASSPHRTSGRKETQYF
TRBV11-2	TRBJ1-2	CASSPAGTTNYGYTF
TRBV7-9	TRBJ1-3	CASSHGQGEGNTIYF
TRBV19	TRBJ1-1	CASSKKANTEAFF
TRBV30	TRBJ1-2	CAWSEDRGSVRYGYTF
TRBV6-1	TRBJ1-4	CASSSLGQREKLFF
TRBV28	TRBJ1-4	CAIQGGAGEKLFF
TRBV6-4	TRBJ1-4	CASTEGSTNEKLFF
TRBV19	TRBJ2-7	CASSRGHTLYEQYF
TRBV7-6	TRBJ1-5	CASSARPGTGSNQPQHF
TRBV9	TRBJ1-3	CASRSGNTIYF
TRBV5-4	TRBJ2-7	CASSSDRSYEQYF
TRBV18	TRBJ2-3	CASSPPKGRTDDTQYF
TRBV30	TRBJ2-1	CAHNLGGGDEFF
TRBV7-2	TRBJ2-7	CASSFNLGYEQYF
TRBV5-1	TRBJ1-1	CASRGTGDTEAFF
TRBV7-9	TRBJ1-6	CASKSSAGTSNSPLHF
TRBV25-1	TRBJ2-5	CASSETVPDRMRGTQYF
TRBV11-3	TRBJ2-1	CASSLGPANNEQFF
TRBV6-2/TRBV6-3	TRBJ2-1	CASSTHPSLAGVDQFF